A selection of T cell receptor beta chains follows, all from one sample in a study of blood T cell repertoires in COVID-19. This table comes from immunoSEQ multiplex PCR, and its TCRdb copy is limited to in-frame clones, with some not included. The sample lists around 300,000 clones, 75% to 90% seen once, with more than 5% in the top ten. The sample was PBMCs or T cells enriched from blood (not recorded which). The origin of the receptors is a man aged 25 to 40 who had recovered from COVID-19. Both conserved end residues are part of each CDR3. D genes are given only for firm matches. Clone size appears in some rows only: once, few, many, or a class for an expanded clone.

size,J,V,D,CDR3,DNA
.,TRBJ1-4,TRBV2,TRBD1,CASSREQGDEKLFF,TGTGCCAGCAGTCGGGAACAGGGGGATGAAAAACTGTTTTTT
.,TRBJ2-2,TRBV3-1/TRBV3-2,.,CASSHPGGTTGELFF,TGTGCCAGCAGCCACCCCGGCGGGACCACCGGGGAGCTGTTTTTT
.,TRBJ2-3,TRBV28,.,CASSLRDVGRKRDTQYF,TGTGCCAGCAGTTTACGAGACGTGGGGAGAAAGAGAGATACGCAGTATTTT
.,TRBJ1-5,TRBV19,TRBD1,CASSKDRGYQPQHF,TGTGCCAGTAGCAAGGACAGGGGGTATCAGCCCCAGCATTTT
.,TRBJ2-5,TRBV28,.,CASSLGSVETQYF,TGTGCCAGCAGCTTGGGGAGCGTGGAGACCCAGTACTTC
.,TRBJ2-7,TRBV19,.,CASSNGVGSYEQYF,TGTGCCAGTAGTAATGGAGTGGGTTCCTACGAGCAGTACTTC
.,TRBJ1-1,TRBV9,TRBD1,CASSGGQGHTEAFF,TGTGCCAGCAGCGGGGGACAGGGGCACACTGAAGCTTTCTTT
.,TRBJ2-1,TRBV19,TRBD2,CASSKKPPLAVLNNEQFF,TGTGCCAGTAGTAAAAAGCCACCTCTAGCGGTACTAAACAATGAGCAGTTCTTC
.,TRBJ2-7,TRBV13,TRBD1,CASSPYGQASYEQYF,TGTGCCAGCAGCCCATACGGACAGGCATCCTACGAGCAGTACTTC
.,TRBJ1-5,TRBV19,.,CASSLSRGGASNQPQHF,TGTGCCAGTAGTTTATCGCGGGGAGGGGCCAGCAATCAGCCCCAGCATTTT
.,TRBJ2-7,TRBV28,.,CASQSYQYEQYF,TGTGCCAGCCAATCCTACCAATACGAGCAGTACTTC
.,TRBJ2-5,TRBV3-1/TRBV3-2,TRBD1,CASSQENWDRGYETQYF,TGTGCCAGCAGCCAAGAGAATTGGGACAGGGGTTACGAGACCCAGTACTTC
.,TRBJ1-5,TRBV27,TRBD1,CASSSHRGRQPQHF,TGTGCCAGCAGTTCCCACAGGGGGCGACAGCCCCAGCATTTT
.,TRBJ2-6,TRBV2,TRBD1,CASRGQVIGANVLTF,TGTGCCAGCAGGGGACAGGTTATAGGGGCCAACGTCCTGACTTTC
few,TRBJ2-7,TRBV9,TRBD1,CASSPWTGGENEQYF,TGTGCCAGCAGCCCGTGGACAGGGGGCGAAAACGAGCAGTACTTC
.,TRBJ1-5,TRBV3-1/TRBV3-2,.,CASTLGQGTQPQHF,TGTGCCAGCACCTTGGGCCAGGGAACTCAGCCCCAGCATTTT
.,TRBJ2-3,TRBV3-1/TRBV3-2,.,CASSLLGDTDTQYF,TGTGCCAGCAGCCTCTTAGGGGACACAGATACGCAGTATTTT
.,TRBJ1-3,TRBV28,.,CASSFSGRSPGNTIYF,TGTGCCAGCAGTTTTTCAGGCCGCAGCCCCGGAAACACCATATATTTT
.,TRBJ1-5,TRBV28,.,CASSLTHSQESQHF,TGTGCCAGCAGTTTAACCCACTCTCAAGAGTCCCAGCATTTT
.,TRBJ2-1,TRBV28,TRBD2,CASTLAGGPNEQFF,TGTGCCAGCACCTTAGCGGGGGGACCCAATGAGCAGTTCTTC
.,TRBJ2-1,TRBV30,.,CAWDRSSYNEQFF,TGTGCCTGGGACCGTAGCTCCTACAATGAGCAGTTCTTC
.,TRBJ2-2,TRBV5-1,.,CASSWETTTGELFF,TGCGCCAGCAGCTGGGAGACTACGACCGGGGAGCTGTTTTTT